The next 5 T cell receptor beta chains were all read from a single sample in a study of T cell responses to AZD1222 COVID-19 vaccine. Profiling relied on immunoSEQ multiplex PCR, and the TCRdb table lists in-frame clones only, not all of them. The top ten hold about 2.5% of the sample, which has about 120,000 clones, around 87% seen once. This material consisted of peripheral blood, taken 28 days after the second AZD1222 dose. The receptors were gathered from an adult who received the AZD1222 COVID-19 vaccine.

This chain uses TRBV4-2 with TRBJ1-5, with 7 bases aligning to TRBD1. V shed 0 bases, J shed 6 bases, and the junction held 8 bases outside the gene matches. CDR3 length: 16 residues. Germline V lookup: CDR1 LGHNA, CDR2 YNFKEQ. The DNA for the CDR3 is TGTGCCAGCAGCCAAGAGAGAGGGGGCCAGGGTCAGCCCCAGCATTTT. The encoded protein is CASSQERGGQGQPQHF.

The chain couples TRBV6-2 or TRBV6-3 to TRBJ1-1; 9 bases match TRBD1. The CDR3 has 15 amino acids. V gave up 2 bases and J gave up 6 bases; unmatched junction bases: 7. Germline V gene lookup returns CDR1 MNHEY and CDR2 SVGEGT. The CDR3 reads CASSYRRDRVSEAFF. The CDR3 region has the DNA TGTGCCAGCAGTTACCGCCGGGACAGGGTGTCTGAAGCTTTCTTT.

This CDR3 is CASSEWDNEKLFF. The CDR3 region has the DNA TGTGCCAGCAGCGAATGGGACAATGAAAAACTGTTTTTT. This chain uses TRBV9 with TRBJ1-4; maybe TRBD1 (5 bases). Germline assignment: CDR1 SGDLS and CDR2 YYNGEE. This CDR3 spans 13 amino acids. The V gene lost 3 bases and the J gene lost 5 bases, with 8 bases spanning the gap.

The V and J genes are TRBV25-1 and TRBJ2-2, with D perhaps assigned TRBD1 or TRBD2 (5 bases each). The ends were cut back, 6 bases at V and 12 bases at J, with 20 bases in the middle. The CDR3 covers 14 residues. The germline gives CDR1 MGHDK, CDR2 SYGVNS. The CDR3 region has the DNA TGTGCCAGCAGGAGCCCGGGACCTAAGGGCAAGCTGTTTTTT. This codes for CASRSPGPKGKLFF.

This CDR3 is CASSSYTGRRNQPQHF. The CDR3 bases are TGTGCCAGCAGTTCTTACACAGGGCGGAGGAATCAGCCCCAGCATTTT. This chain connects TRBV6-6 to TRBJ1-5; possible D gene TRBD1, 6 bases. The CDR3 runs 16 residues. Germline assignment: CDR1 MNHNY and CDR2 SVGAGI (reference sequence). V was trimmed by 4 bases and J by 4 bases, leaving 17 bases between them.